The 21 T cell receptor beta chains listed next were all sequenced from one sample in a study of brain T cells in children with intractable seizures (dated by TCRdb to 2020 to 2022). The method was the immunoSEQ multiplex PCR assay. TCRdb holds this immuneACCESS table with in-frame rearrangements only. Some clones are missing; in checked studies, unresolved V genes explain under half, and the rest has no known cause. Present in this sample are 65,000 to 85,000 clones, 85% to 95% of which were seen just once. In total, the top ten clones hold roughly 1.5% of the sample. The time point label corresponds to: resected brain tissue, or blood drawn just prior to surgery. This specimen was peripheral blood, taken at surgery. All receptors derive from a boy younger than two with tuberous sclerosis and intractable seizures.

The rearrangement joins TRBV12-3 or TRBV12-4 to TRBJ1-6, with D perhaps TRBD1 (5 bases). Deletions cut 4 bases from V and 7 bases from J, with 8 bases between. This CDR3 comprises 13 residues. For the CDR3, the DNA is TGTGCCAGCAGTTGGGACTTGAATTCACCCCTCCACTTT. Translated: CASSWDLNSPLHF.

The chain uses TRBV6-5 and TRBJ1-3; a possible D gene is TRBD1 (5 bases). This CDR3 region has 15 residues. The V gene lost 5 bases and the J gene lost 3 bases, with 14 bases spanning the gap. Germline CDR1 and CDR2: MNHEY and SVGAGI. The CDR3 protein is CASSLWGRDGNTIYF. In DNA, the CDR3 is TGTGCCAGCAGTCTCTGGGGCAGGGATGGAAACACCATATATTTT.

CDR3 sequence (DNA): TGTGCCAGCAGCTTAGATTGGGGGTCCGCTGGAAACACCATATATTTT. It codes for CASSLDWGSAGNTIYF. V is TRBV7-9 and J is TRBJ1-3; D may be TRBD1 (5 bases). The length of the CDR3 is 16 residues. V was pared by 1 base and J by 2 bases, with 12 bases between. Germline V gene data show CDR1 as SEHNR and CDR2 as FQNEAQ (reference sequence). Combining the CDR3 with reference TRBV7-9 and TRBJ1-3 gives the whole variable domain DTGVSQNPRHKITKRGQNVTFRCDPISEHNRLYWYRQTLGQGPEFLTYFQNEAQLEKSRLLSDRFSAERPKGSFSTLEIQRTEQGDSAMYLCASSLDWGSAGNTIYFGEGSWLTVV.

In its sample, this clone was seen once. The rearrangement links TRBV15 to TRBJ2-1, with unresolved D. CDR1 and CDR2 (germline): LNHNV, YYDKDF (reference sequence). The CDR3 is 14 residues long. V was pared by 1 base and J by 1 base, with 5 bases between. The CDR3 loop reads CATSRGRSYNEQFF. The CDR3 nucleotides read TGTGCCACCAGCAGAGGCAGATCCTACAATGAGCAGTTCTTC.

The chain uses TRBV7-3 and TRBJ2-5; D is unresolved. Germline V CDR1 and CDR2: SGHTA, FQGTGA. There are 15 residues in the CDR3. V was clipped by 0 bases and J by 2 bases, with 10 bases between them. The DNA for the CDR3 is TGTGCCAGCAGCTTAACTAGTTTGGGTCAAGAGACCCAGTACTTC. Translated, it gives CASSLTSLGQETQYF.

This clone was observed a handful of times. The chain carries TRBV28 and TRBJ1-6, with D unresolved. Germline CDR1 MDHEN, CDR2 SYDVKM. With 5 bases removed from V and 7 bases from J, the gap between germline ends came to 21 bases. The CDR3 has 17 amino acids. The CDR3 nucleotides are TGTGCCAGCAGTCCAGGAGGAGCTAGCAGCTTGAATTCACCCCTCCACTTT. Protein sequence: CASSPGGASSLNSPLHF. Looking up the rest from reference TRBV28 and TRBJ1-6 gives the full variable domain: DVKVTQSSRYLVKRTGEKVFLECVQDMDHENMFWYRQDPGLGLRLIYFSYDVKMKEKGDIPEGYSVSREKKERFSLILESASTNQTSMYLCASSPGGASSLNSPLHFGNGTRLTVT.

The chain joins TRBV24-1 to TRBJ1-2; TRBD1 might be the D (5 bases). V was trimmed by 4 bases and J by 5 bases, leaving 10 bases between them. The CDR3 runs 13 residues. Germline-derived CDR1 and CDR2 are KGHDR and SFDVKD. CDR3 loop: CATSDRGGYGYTF. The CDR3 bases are TGTGCCACCAGTGACCGGGGGGGGTATGGCTACACCTTC.

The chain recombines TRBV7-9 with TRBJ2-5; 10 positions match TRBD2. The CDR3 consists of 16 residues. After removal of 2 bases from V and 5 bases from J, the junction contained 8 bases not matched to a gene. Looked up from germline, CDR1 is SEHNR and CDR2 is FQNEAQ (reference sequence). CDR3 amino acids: CASSLKAGGPGETQYF. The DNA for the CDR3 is TGTGCCAGCAGCTTAAAAGCGGGAGGGCCGGGGGAGACCCAGTACTTC.

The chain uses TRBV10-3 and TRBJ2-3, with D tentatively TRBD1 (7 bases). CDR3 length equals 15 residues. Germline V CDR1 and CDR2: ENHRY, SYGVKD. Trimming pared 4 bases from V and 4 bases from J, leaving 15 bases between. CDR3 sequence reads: CAISGDRLEADTQYF. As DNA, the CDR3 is TGTGCCATCAGTGGGGACAGACTAGAAGCAGATACGCAGTATTTT.

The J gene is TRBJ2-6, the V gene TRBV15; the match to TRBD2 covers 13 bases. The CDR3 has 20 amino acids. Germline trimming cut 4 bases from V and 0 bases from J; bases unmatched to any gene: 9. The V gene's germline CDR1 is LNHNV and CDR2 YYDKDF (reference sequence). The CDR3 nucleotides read TGTGCCACCAGCAAGACTAGCGGGAGGTCATTTTCCTCTGGGGCCAACGTCCTGACTTTC. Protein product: CATSKTSGRSFSSGANVLTF.

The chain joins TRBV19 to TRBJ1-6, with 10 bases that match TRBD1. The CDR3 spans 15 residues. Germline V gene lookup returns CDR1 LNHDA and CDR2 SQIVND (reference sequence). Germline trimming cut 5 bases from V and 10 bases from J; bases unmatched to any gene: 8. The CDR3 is CASSLRGTGESPLHF. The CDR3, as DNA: TGTGCCAGTAGTCTCCGGGGGACAGGGGAGTCACCCCTCCACTTT.

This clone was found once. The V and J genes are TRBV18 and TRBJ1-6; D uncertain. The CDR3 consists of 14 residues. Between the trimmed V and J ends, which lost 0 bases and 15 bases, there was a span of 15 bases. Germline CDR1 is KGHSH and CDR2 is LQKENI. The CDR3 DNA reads TGTGCCAGCTCACCACCGGTGGGTCGGTCTCTCCTCCACTTT. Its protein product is CASSPPVGRSLLHF.

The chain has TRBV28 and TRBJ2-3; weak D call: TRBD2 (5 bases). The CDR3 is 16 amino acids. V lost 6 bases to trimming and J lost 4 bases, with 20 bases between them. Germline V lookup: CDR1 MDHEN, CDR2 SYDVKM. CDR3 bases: TGTGCCAGCAGCCCAACCCGGGGTGGGAGAGCAGATACGCAGTATTTT. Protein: CASSPTRGGRADTQYF.

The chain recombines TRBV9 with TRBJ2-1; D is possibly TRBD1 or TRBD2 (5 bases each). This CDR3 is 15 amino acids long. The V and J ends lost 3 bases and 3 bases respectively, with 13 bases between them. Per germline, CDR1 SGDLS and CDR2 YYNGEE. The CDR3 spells CASSASGTIYNEQFF. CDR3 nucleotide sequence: TGTGCCAGCAGCGCCTCCGGGACCATCTACAATGAGCAGTTCTTC. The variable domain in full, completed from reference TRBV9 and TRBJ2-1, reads DSGVTQTPKHLITATGQRVTLRCSPRSGDLSVYWYQQSLDQGLQFLIQYYNGEERAKGNILERFSAQQFPDLHSELNLSSLELGDSALYFCASSASGTIYNEQFFGPGTRLTVL.

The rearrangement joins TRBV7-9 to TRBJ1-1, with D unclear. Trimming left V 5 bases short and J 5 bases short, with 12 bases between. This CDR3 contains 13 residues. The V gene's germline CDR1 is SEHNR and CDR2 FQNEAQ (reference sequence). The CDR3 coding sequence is TGTGCCAGCAGCGCCACTAGGGAGACTGAAGCTTTCTTT. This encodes CASSATRETEAFF.

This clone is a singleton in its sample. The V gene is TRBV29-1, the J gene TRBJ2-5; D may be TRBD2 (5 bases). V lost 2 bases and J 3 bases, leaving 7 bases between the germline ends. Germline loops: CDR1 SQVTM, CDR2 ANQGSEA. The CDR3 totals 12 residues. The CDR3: CSVELEEETQYF. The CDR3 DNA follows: TGCAGCGTTGAATTGGAGGAAGAGACCCAGTACTTC.

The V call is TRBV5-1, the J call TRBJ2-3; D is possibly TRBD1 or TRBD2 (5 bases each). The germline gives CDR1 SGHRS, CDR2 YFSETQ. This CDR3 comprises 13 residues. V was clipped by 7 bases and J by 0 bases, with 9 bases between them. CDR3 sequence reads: CASRDRSTDTQYF. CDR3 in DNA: TGCGCCAGCCGGGACCGTAGCACAGATACGCAGTATTTT.

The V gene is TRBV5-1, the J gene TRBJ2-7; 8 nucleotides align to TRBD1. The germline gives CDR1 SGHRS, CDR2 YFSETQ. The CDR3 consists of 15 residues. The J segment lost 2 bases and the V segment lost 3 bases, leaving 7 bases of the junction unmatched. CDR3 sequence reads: CASSSGTGPAYEQYF. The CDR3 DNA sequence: TGCGCCAGCAGCTCCGGGACAGGACCCGCCTACGAGCAGTACTTC. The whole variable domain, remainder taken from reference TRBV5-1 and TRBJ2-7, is KAGVTQTPRYLIKTRGQQVTLSCSPISGHRSVSWYQQTPGQGLQFLFEYFSETQRNKGNFPGRFSGRQFSNSRSEMNVSTLELGDSALYLCASSSGTGPAYEQYFGPGTRLTVT.

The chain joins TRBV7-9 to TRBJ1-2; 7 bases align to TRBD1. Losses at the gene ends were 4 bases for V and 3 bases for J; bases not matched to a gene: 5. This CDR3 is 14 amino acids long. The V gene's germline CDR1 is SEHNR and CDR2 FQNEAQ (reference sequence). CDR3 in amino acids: CASSSTGIDYGYTF. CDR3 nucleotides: TGTGCCAGCAGCTCGACAGGGATTGACTATGGCTACACCTTC.

Here the CDR3 DNA reads TGTGCCAGCAGCCCTTTAAGCAGCGGGAGGGCAGATACGCAGTATTTT. Translating gives CASSPLSSGRADTQYF. The V call is TRBV9, the J call TRBJ2-3, with 10 nucleotides matching TRBD2. The V segment lost 4 bases and the J segment 4 bases; nucleotides outside the gene matches: 9. The germline V gene has CDR1 SGDLS and CDR2 YYNGEE. CDR3 length equals 16 residues.

The CDR3 reads CASSDRVNYGYTF. DNA of the CDR3: TGTGCCAGCTCGGACAGGGTAAACTATGGCTACACCTTC. The V call is TRBV12-3 or TRBV12-4, the J call TRBJ1-2, with 8 bases fitting TRBD1. V shed 8 bases and J 2 bases; nucleotides not matched to a gene: 4. The CDR3 covers 13 residues.